A selection of T cell receptor beta chains follows, all from one sample in a study of OX40 agonist ivuxolimab in advanced cancers. Generated by immunoSEQ multiplex PCR, the TCRdb table keeps only in-frame clones and is missing some. The sample lists almost 90,000 clones, roughly 91% occurring once. The input for sequencing was CD4+ or CD8+ T cells sorted from blood, taken in a trial of the OX40 agonist ivuxolimab. These receptors were obtained from an adult with an advanced solid tumor such as melanoma, head and neck, liver or kidney cancer. Both conserved end residues are part of each CDR3. Fields, in order: D gene, J gene, V gene, clone size, CDR3 DNA, CDR3 protein. A D gene is named only where the DNA matches it firmly. The size field is filled for only some rows; it gives once, few, many or a size class.

D: TRBD1
J: TRBJ1-1
V: TRBV5-4
size: .
DNA: TGTGCCAGCAGAAAATCCGACAGGGATGAAGCTTTCTTT
CDR3: CASRKSDRDEAFF

D: .
J: TRBJ1-4
V: TRBV28
size: .
DNA: TGTGCCAGCAGCCCCGGGACAATCTCTGAAAAACTGTTTTTT
CDR3: CASSPGTISEKLFF

D: TRBD1
J: TRBJ1-4
V: TRBV4-3
size: .
DNA: TGCGCCAGCAGCCAAGGCGGGACAGCTGAAAAACTGTTTTTT
CDR3: CASSQGGTAEKLFF

D: .
J: TRBJ1-5
V: TRBV2
size: .
DNA: TGTGCCAGCACTCCCGACCTTCTAATAAATCAGCCCCAGCATTTT
CDR3: CASTPDLLINQPQHF

D: .
J: TRBJ1-4
V: TRBV29-1
size: .
DNA: TGCAGCGTCGGAGCAACTAATGAAAAACTGTTTTTT
CDR3: CSVGATNEKLFF

D: .
J: TRBJ1-5
V: TRBV5-1
size: few
DNA: TGCGCCAGCAGCTTGGATGGGGGAGGTAGCAATCAGCCCCAGCATTTT
CDR3: CASSLDGGGSNQPQHF

D: TRBD1
J: TRBJ1-1
V: TRBV29-1
size: .
DNA: TGCAGCGTTGAAGTCGGACAGGGGAACACTGAAGCTTTCTTT
CDR3: CSVEVGQGNTEAFF

D: TRBD1
J: TRBJ2-2
V: TRBV10-3
size: .
DNA: TGTGCCATCAGTGAGTCGGGACAGGGTGAGGCCGGGGAGCTGTTTTTT
CDR3: CAISESGQGEAGELFF

D: .
J: TRBJ2-7
V: TRBV5-1
size: .
DNA: TGCGCCAGCAGCCTTTATGACTACGAGCAGTACTTC
CDR3: CASSLYDYEQYF

D: .
J: TRBJ2-7
V: TRBV19
size: .
DNA: TGTGCCAGTAGTCCCCTGGGGCGCGAGCAGTACTTC
CDR3: CASSPLGREQYF

D: TRBD2
J: TRBJ2-1
V: TRBV19
size: .
DNA: TGTGCCAGCAGGACTAGCGGGAGGGGCTCCTACAATGAGCAGTTCTTC
CDR3: CASRTSGRGSYNEQFF

D: TRBD1
J: TRBJ1-5
V: TRBV7-9
size: .
DNA: TGTGCCAGCAGCCCTTTGACCGGGACAGGGAATCAGCCCCAGCATTTT
CDR3: CASSPLTGTGNQPQHF

D: TRBD2
J: TRBJ2-1
V: TRBV28
size: .
DNA: TGTGCCAGCAGTTTATTGCGGGAGATCGATGAGCAGTTCTTC
CDR3: CASSLLREIDEQFF

D: .
J: TRBJ2-2
V: TRBV6-4
size: .
DNA: TGTGCCAGCAGTGACCGGGGGACACTAAACACCGGGGAGCTGTTTTTT
CDR3: CASSDRGTLNTGELFF

D: TRBD1
J: TRBJ1-3
V: TRBV15
size: once
DNA: TGTGCCACCAGCAGGTTTACGACAGGGCCCTCAGAGGGAAACACCATATATTTT
CDR3: CATSRFTTGPSEGNTIYF

D: TRBD2
J: TRBJ2-5
V: TRBV27
size: .
DNA: TGTGCCAGCAGTCCCCGGACTAGCGGGATCCCCGGGGAAGAGACCCAGTACTTC
CDR3: CASSPRTSGIPGEETQYF

D: .
J: TRBJ2-1
V: TRBV10-1
size: .
DNA: TGCGCCAGCAGTGGGCCCGAAGGTAGCTCCTACAATGAGCAGTTCTTC
CDR3: CASSGPEGSSYNEQFF

D: .
J: TRBJ1-1
V: TRBV4-2
size: .
DNA: TGTGCCAGCAGCCAAGAGTACGCGGGGCTGGGGAACACTGAAGCTTTCTTT
CDR3: CASSQEYAGLGNTEAFF

D: .
J: TRBJ2-3
V: TRBV10-3
size: .
DNA: TGTGCCATCAGTGAGGGAGGGCCAGATACGCAGTATTTT
CDR3: CAISEGGPDTQYF

D: .
J: TRBJ1-5
V: TRBV4-3
size: .
DNA: TGCGCCAGCAGCCAAGATATCGGACACATAAATCAGCCCCAGCATTTT
CDR3: CASSQDIGHINQPQHF

D: .
J: TRBJ2-5
V: TRBV27
size: .
DNA: TGTGCCAGCAGCTCTTACCCCCAAGAGACCCAGTACTTC
CDR3: CASSSYPQETQYF

D: .
J: TRBJ1-3
V: TRBV5-1
size: .
DNA: TGCGCCAGCAGCCCAAATTCAGGGGACACCATATATTTT
CDR3: CASSPNSGDTIYF

D: TRBD1
J: TRBJ1-4
V: TRBV28
size: .
DNA: TGTGCCAGCAGTTTCCAAGACAGGGGAATTGAAAAACTGTTTTTT
CDR3: CASSFQDRGIEKLFF

D: .
J: TRBJ1-1
V: TRBV28
size: .
DNA: TGTGCCAGCAGTTTAACGAACACTGAAGCTTTCTTT
CDR3: CASSLTNTEAFF

D: .
J: TRBJ2-5
V: TRBV5-8
size: .
DNA: TGTGCCAGCAGCTTTGAAGGGGCGGAGACCCAGTACTTC
CDR3: CASSFEGAETQYF

D: .
J: TRBJ1-6
V: TRBV28
size: .
DNA: TGTGCCAGCAGTCCTCCCGGGGTATCAGGTTCACCCCTCCACTTT
CDR3: CASSPPGVSGSPLHF

D: .
J: TRBJ1-4
V: TRBV7-8
size: once
DNA: TGTGCCAGCAGCGGCCGCGGGCCTAGTGAAAAACTGTTTTTT
CDR3: CASSGRGPSEKLFF

D: .
J: TRBJ1-6
V: TRBV7-2
size: .
DNA: TGTGCCAGCAGCTTAGCGCAAAATTCACCCCTCCACTTT
CDR3: CASSLAQNSPLHF

D: .
J: TRBJ2-2
V: TRBV9
size: .
DNA: TGTGCCAGCAGCGTAGCAGGGCTAGGGACCGGGGAGCTGTTTTTT
CDR3: CASSVAGLGTGELFF

D: TRBD2
J: TRBJ2-5
V: TRBV6-5
size: .
DNA: TGTGCCAGCAGTTACTCGATCGGGGGGCAAGAGACCCAGTACTTC
CDR3: CASSYSIGGQETQYF

D: .
J: TRBJ2-1
V: TRBV19
size: .
DNA: TGTGCCAGTAGTTTGGGCGATCAATACAATGAGCAGTTCTTC
CDR3: CASSLGDQYNEQFF

D: .
J: TRBJ1-4
V: TRBV2
size: .
DNA: TGTGCCAGCAGTGGACAGGAGGAGGTCGAACTGTTTTTT
CDR3: CASSGQEEVELFF

D: .
J: TRBJ1-1
V: TRBV18
size: few
DNA: TGTGCCAGCTCACCACTACAATCCCGAAACACTGAAGCTTTCTTT
CDR3: CASSPLQSRNTEAFF

D: .
J: TRBJ2-5
V: TRBV5-8
size: .
DNA: TGTGCCAGCAGCTTGTGGAGGGAAGGAGAGACCCAGTACTTC
CDR3: CASSLWREGETQYF

D: .
J: TRBJ2-7
V: TRBV11-2
size: .
DNA: TGTGCTATCCGGCGCGGCGAGCAGTACTTC
CDR3: CAIRRGEQYF

D: TRBD2
J: TRBJ2-5
V: TRBV19
size: .
DNA: TGTGCCACCCGGGGGGGCTCCATCGGGACCCAGTACTTC
CDR3: CATRGGSIGTQYF

D: .
J: TRBJ1-5
V: TRBV7-2
size: .
DNA: TGTGCCAGCAGCAGGGATTTCGGTCAGCCCCAGCATTTT
CDR3: CASSRDFGQPQHF

D: .
J: TRBJ2-2
V: TRBV2
size: .
DNA: TGTGCCAGCAGTGAAGTTCCAGCGGACGCCGGGGAGCTGTTTTTT
CDR3: CASSEVPADAGELFF

D: .
J: TRBJ2-7
V: TRBV28
size: .
DNA: TGTGCCAGCAGTTTATACGTAGTGGGCGCCGGCGAGCAGTACTTC
CDR3: CASSLYVVGAGEQYF

D: TRBD1
J: TRBJ1-1
V: TRBV7-2
size: .
DNA: TGTGCCAGCAGCCAGAGACAGGGTCGCACTGAAGCTTTCTTT
CDR3: CASSQRQGRTEAFF

D: .
J: TRBJ1-4
V: TRBV7-2
size: .
DNA: TGTGCCAGCAGCTTAGGAGCATCAACTAATGAAAAACTGTTTTTT
CDR3: CASSLGASTNEKLFF

D: .
J: TRBJ2-5
V: TRBV5-8
size: once
DNA: TGTGCCAGCAGCTTCAAAGTCAGACGCGAGACCCAGTACTTC
CDR3: CASSFKVRRETQYF

D: .
J: TRBJ1-2
V: TRBV9
size: .
DNA: TGTGCCAGCAGCGTAGTGTCACGAGGTGGTGGCTACACCTTC
CDR3: CASSVVSRGGGYTF

D: .
J: TRBJ1-1
V: TRBV18
size: .
DNA: TGTGCCAGCTCACCAAAGGCAGAGAACACTGAAGCTTTCTTT
CDR3: CASSPKAENTEAFF

D: .
J: TRBJ2-7
V: TRBV5-1
size: .
DNA: TGCGCCAGCAGCTTGATTTTGGGGCAGGCCGCGGTCGAGCAGTACTTC
CDR3: CASSLILGQAAVEQYF

D: TRBD1
J: TRBJ2-4
V: TRBV27
size: .
DNA: TGTGCCAGCAGTCCCGTTTCCGGGACAGAAAACATTCAGTACTTC
CDR3: CASSPVSGTENIQYF

D: .
J: TRBJ2-7
V: TRBV9
size: .
DNA: TGTGCCAGCAGCGGAGACACAGGGTTCTACGAGCAGTACTTC
CDR3: CASSGDTGFYEQYF

D: TRBD2
J: TRBJ2-2
V: TRBV10-3
size: .
DNA: TGTGCCATCAGTGTAGCGGGAGAGGCCGGGGAGCTGTTTTTT
CDR3: CAISVAGEAGELFF